This T cell receptor (beta chain) appears in the sequencing data of a study of blood T cell repertoires in COVID-19. Study context: Sources were T cells, B-cell-depleted T cells, or PBMCs; the material itself was cDNA or gDNA.

In the authors' workflow: Estimates of nucleated cell counts were drawn from the amplification of reference gene primers. Clones were sequenced by immunoSEQ multiplex PCR, and TCRdb holds only the in-frame ones, with some missing. That table gives V, J and clone size, and the DNA gave D and trimming. This repertoire shows tens of thousands of clones, roughly 87% found once; its top ten account for 6% to 8%. CDR3 size: 14 residues. Trimming left V 3 bases short and J 4 bases short, with 11 bases between. The germline CDR1 and CDR2 sequences are MNHEY and SMNVEV (reference sequence). This receptor was identified in a man in his 70s with acute or convalescent COVID-19. The sequencing sample was made of peripheral blood. The V gene is TRBV27, the J gene TRBJ2-3, with no clear D. As DNA, the CDR3 is TGTGCCAGCAGTTTCTCCAGGTGGGCAGATACGCAGTATTTT. Its translation is CASSFSRWADTQYF.